These 19 T cell receptor beta chains share one sample of origin, sequenced in a study of blood T cell repertoires in COVID-19. Generated by immunoSEQ multiplex PCR, the TCRdb table keeps only in-frame clones and is missing some. Among about 140,000 clones listed, approximately 84% were seen once. The sample taken for sequencing was PBMCs or T cells enriched from blood (not recorded which). The receptors shown here come from a woman in her forties or fifties with acute COVID-19.

V is TRBV20-1 and J is TRBJ1-3; 10 nucleotides match TRBD1. The CDR3 has 16 residues. Germline V gene lookup returns CDR1 DFQATT and CDR2 SNEGSKA (reference sequence). V lost 3 bases and J lost 2; bases outside the gene matches: 7. Here the CDR3 DNA reads TGCAGTGCTAGTTCCGGGACAGGGGTGACTGGAAACACCATATATTTT. Encoded protein: CSASSGTGVTGNTIYF.

The chain is built from TRBV19 and TRBJ1-2; a possible D gene is TRBD1 (5 bases). V shed 0 bases and J shed 3 bases, with 8 bases lying between them. The CDR3 runs 14 residues. The germline CDR1 and CDR2 sequences are LNHDA and SQIVND (reference sequence). The CDR3 DNA sequence: TGTGCCAGTAGTATAGATCAAGGGGACTATGGCTACACCTTC. It codes for CASSIDQGDYGYTF.

This chain connects TRBV5-1 to TRBJ1-4; D possibly corresponds to TRBD1 (6 bases). The V end lost 7 bases, the J end lost 3 bases, and 16 bases lay between the germline ends. The germline V gene encodes CDR1 SGHRS and CDR2 YFSETQ. The CDR3 extends over 15 amino acids. The CDR3 region is CASAPTGTANEKLFF. DNA of the CDR3: TGCGCCAGCGCTCCCACAGGGACCGCTAATGAAAAACTGTTTTTT.

The chain carries TRBV11-2 and TRBJ2-6; no clear D gene. Per germline, CDR1 SGHAT and CDR2 FQNNGV. The CDR3 length is 15 residues. V lost 5 bases to trimming and J lost 5 bases, with 13 bases between them. The CDR3 spells CASSLVSRRANVLTF. The DNA for the CDR3 is TGTGCCAGCAGCCTAGTCTCGCGGAGGGCCAACGTCCTGACTTTC.

This clone has a single count. The rearrangement uses TRBV18 and TRBJ2-7; 12 positions agree with TRBD2. The CDR3 spans 17 residues. Trimming removed 1 base from V and 6 bases from J; junction bases left unmatched: 10. CDR1 KGHSH and CDR2 LQKENI come from the germline V gene. CDR3 sequence (DNA): TGTGCCAGCTCACCACGCGCGCGACTAGCGGGAGTTGCCGAGCAGTACTTC. Translation gives CASSPRARLAGVAEQYF.

The V gene is TRBV7-9, the J gene TRBJ1-1; no firm D call. CDR3 size: 13 residues. Germline V gives CDR1 SEHNR, CDR2 FQNEAQ (reference sequence). Trimming took off 8 bases at V and 2 bases at J, with 12 bases between the two ends. Written as DNA, the CDR3 is TGTGCCAGCGGAAAACTAAAAAACACTGAAGCTTTCTTT. The encoded protein is CASGKLKNTEAFF.

V and J are TRBV5-1 and TRBJ2-1; TRBD2 matches at 7 bases. J gave up 9 bases and V 2 bases, and 20 bases lay outside the gene matches. CDR3 length: 18 residues. Germline loops: CDR1 SGHRS, CDR2 YFSETQ. CDR3 amino acids: CASSLLGRVNSGGIEQFF. As DNA, the CDR3 is TGCGCCAGCAGCTTACTCGGGAGAGTTAACTCGGGGGGTATTGAGCAGTTCTTC. Full variable domain (rest looked up from reference TRBV5-1 and TRBJ2-1): KAGVTQTPRYLIKTRGQQVTLSCSPISGHRSVSWYQQTPGQGLQFLFEYFSETQRNKGNFPGRFSGRQFSNSRSEMNVSTLELGDSALYLCASSLLGRVNSGGIEQFFGPGTRLTVL.

The chain is built from TRBV30 and TRBJ1-2; 9 bases fit TRBD1. The CDR3 is 13 residues long. Germline CDR1 GTSNPN, CDR2 SVGIG (reference sequence). The junction had 9 bases not matched to a gene; V was cut back by 4 bases and J by 9 bases. Here the CDR3 reads CAWTETGGGSYTF. The CDR3 DNA is TGTGCCTGGACAGAAACAGGGGGCGGGAGCTACACCTTC.

The V call is TRBV11-2, the J call TRBJ2-2; 10 bases are shared with TRBD2. The V and J ends lost 1 base and 6 bases, in that order; junction bases with no gene match: 2. This CDR3 contains 15 residues. Germline V CDR1 and CDR2: SGHAT, FQNNGV. CDR3: CASSLASGRAGELFF. CDR3 DNA: TGTGCCAGCAGCTTAGCAAGCGGGAGGGCCGGGGAGCTGTTTTTT.

V usage is TRBV30 and J usage is TRBJ2-1, with 7 bases lining up with TRBD2. V dropped 3 bases and J dropped 7; count of bases not matched to a gene: 12. The length of the CDR3 is 15 residues. Germline V gives CDR1 GTSNPN, CDR2 SVGIG (reference sequence). The CDR3 loop reads CAWRAPGGRKNEQFF. DNA for the CDR3: TGTGCCTGGAGGGCTCCAGGCGGGAGAAAAAATGAGCAGTTCTTC.

This clone was observed once. The chain recombines TRBV2 with TRBJ2-5; D is unclear. Germline V gene data show CDR1 as SNHLY and CDR2 as FYNNEI. This CDR3 contains 12 residues. V was shortened by 5 bases and J by 1 base, with 5 bases between the two germline ends. CDR3 in amino acids: CASSIIQETQYF. DNA for the CDR3: TGTGCCAGCAGTATAATCCAAGAGACCCAGTACTTC.

This clone has a single count. The rearrangement links TRBV25-1 to TRBJ2-3, with 8 nucleotides matching TRBD1. The CDR3 spans 17 residues. Trimming took 3 bases from V and 3 from J; bases not matched to a gene: 11. Germline values: CDR1 MGHDK, CDR2 SYGVNS. CDR3 in DNA: TGTGCCAGCAGTGATAGGACAGGGTTACTTCATACAGATACGCAGTATTTT. Translated: CASSDRTGLLHTDTQYF.

This chain connects TRBV7-9 to TRBJ2-3; weak D call: TRBD2 (6 bases). This CDR3 comprises 13 residues. Germline V lookup: CDR1 SEHNR, CDR2 FQNEAQ (reference sequence). Trimming cost V 2 bases and J 5 bases, with 8 bases left between them. The DNA for the CDR3 is TGTGCCAGCAGCTTATCCGGGAGAGATACGCAGTATTTT. Its protein is CASSLSGRDTQYF.

This chain's CDR3 is CASSLEGVTEAFF. DNA for the CDR3: TGTGCCAGCAGCTTAGAGGGAGTTACTGAAGCTTTCTTT. The chain employs TRBV11-2 and TRBJ1-1, with D hard to call. With 0 bases removed from V and 5 bases from J, the gap between germline ends came to 7 bases. Germline V gene data show CDR1 as SGHAT and CDR2 as FQNNGV. The CDR3 is made up of 13 amino acids.

The gene calls are TRBV7-3 and TRBJ2-2, with 9 bases identical to TRBD2. Germline V gene lookup returns CDR1 SGHTA and CDR2 FQGTGA. This CDR3 contains 16 residues. Trimming at V came to 4 bases and at J to 1 base, leaving 4 bases not matched to a gene. CDR3 sequence: CASSSGLARNTGELFF. CDR3 sequence (DNA): TGTGCCAGCAGCTCTGGACTAGCGCGGAACACCGGGGAGCTGTTTTTT.

J is TRBJ2-5 and V is TRBV10-2, with 8 bases that match TRBD2. The length of the CDR3 is 14 residues. Germline-derived CDR1 and CDR2 are WSHSY and SAAADI. Unmatched junction bases numbered 10, after V lost 6 bases and J lost 7 bases. This CDR3 is CASSESGRGGTQYF. The DNA of the CDR3 is TGCGCCAGCAGCGAAAGCGGGAGAGGCGGGACCCAGTACTTC.

The sample holds a few counts of this clone. The chain carries TRBV2 and TRBJ1-4; 10 nucleotides align to TRBD1. Germline loops: CDR1 SNHLY, CDR2 FYNNEI. The CDR3 has 14 amino acids. J lost 8 bases, V lost 7 bases, and 7 bases had no gene match. The CDR3 reads CASTRQGAKEKLFF. DNA of the CDR3: TGTGCCAGCACCCGACAGGGGGCGAAGGAAAAACTGTTTTTT.

This sequence joins TRBV2 and TRBJ1-2, with no clear D. The V end was cut by 3 bases, the J end by 5 bases, with 19 bases between. This CDR3 has 16 amino acids. The germline gives CDR1 SNHLY, CDR2 FYNNEI. CDR3 region: CASSEPVTLNQYGYTF. CDR3 DNA sequence: TGTGCCAGCAGTGAGCCAGTCACGTTGAACCAATATGGCTACACCTTC.

The V gene is TRBV19, the J gene TRBJ1-4; 8 positions agree with TRBD1. J gave up 7 bases and V 4 bases, and 5 bases lay outside the gene matches. The CDR3 length is 14 residues. CDR1 and CDR2 (germline): LNHDA, SQIVND (reference sequence). The CDR3 loop reads CASSSGQGSEKLFF. Here the CDR3 DNA reads TGTGCCAGTAGTAGTGGACAGGGCTCTGAAAAACTGTTTTTT. Combining the CDR3 with reference TRBV19 and TRBJ1-4 gives the whole variable domain DGGITQSPKYLFRKEGQNVTLSCEQNLNHDAMYWYRQDPGQGLRLIYYSQIVNDFQKGDIAEGYSVSREKKESFPLTVTSAQKNPTAFYLCASSSGQGSEKLFFGSGTQLSVL.